This is a list of T cell receptor beta chains from one sample in a study of blood T cell repertoires in COVID-19. Some clones are missing from TCRdb's copy, which holds only in-frame ones; the method was immunoSEQ multiplex PCR. In the table there are 45,000 to 50,000 clones, 75% to 90% of which are singletons. Input material: peripheral blood. These receptor sequences come from a man aged 65 to 85 with acute or convalescent COVID-19. Both conserved end residues are part of each CDR3. Each record gives: V gene, J gene, clone size, D gene, CDR3 protein, CDR3 DNA. The D gene is left open where the match is weak. Not every row has a clone size; where given, it reads once, few, many or a size class.

TRBV9	TRBJ1-1	.	.	CASSAKQGRGLHTEAFF	TGTGCCAGCAGCGCGAAACAGGGACGCGGGTTGCACACTGAAGCTTTCTTT
TRBV7-3	TRBJ2-1	.	.	CASSSSRLDEQFF	TGTGCCAGCAGCTCCTCTCGTTTAGATGAGCAGTTCTTC
TRBV6-5	TRBJ1-2	.	TRBD1	CASTPGQTTYGYTF	TGTGCCAGCACCCCGGGACAGACAACTTATGGCTACACCTTC
TRBV18	TRBJ1-6	few	.	CASSPAVSVNSPLHF	TGTGCCAGCTCACCAGCAGTATCCGTGAATTCACCCCTCCACTTT
TRBV5-1	TRBJ2-7	.	.	CASSLNPTYEQYF	TGCGCCAGCAGCTTGAACCCTACCTACGAGCAGTACTTC
TRBV4-2	TRBJ1-1	.	.	CASSPEGQHYNTEAFF	TGTGCCAGCAGCCCGGAGGGCCAGCATTACAACACTGAAGCTTTCTTT
TRBV19	TRBJ1-5	.	.	CASRGSSNQPQHF	TGTGCCAGTAGGGGGAGCAGCAATCAGCCCCAGCATTTT
TRBV5-5	TRBJ2-1	.	.	CASSSYNEQFF	TGTGCCAGCAGCTCCTATAATGAGCAGTTCTTC
TRBV27	TRBJ2-2	.	TRBD2	CASALSGTTPGELFF	TGTGCCAGCGCACTTAGCGGGACGACCCCCGGGGAGCTGTTTTTT
TRBV11-2	TRBJ2-1	.	TRBD1	CASSQIGQGGNEQFF	TGTGCCAGCAGCCAAATTGGACAGGGTGGAAATGAGCAGTTCTTC
TRBV24-1	TRBJ1-4	.	TRBD1	CATSDKGDRGGEKLFF	TGTGCCACCAGTGATAAGGGGGACAGGGGAGGTGAAAAACTGTTTTTT
TRBV12-3/TRBV12-4	TRBJ1-2	.	TRBD1	CASSWTGRDGYTF	TGTGCCAGCAGTTGGACAGGGAGAGATGGCTACACCTTC
TRBV4-1	TRBJ1-2	.	.	CASSYITIAVPTF	TGCGCCAGCAGCTATATAACTATCGCCGTGCCCACCTTC
TRBV28	TRBJ2-7	.	TRBD2	CASSKTSGVYEQYF	TGTGCCAGCAGTAAAACTAGCGGAGTCTACGAGCAGTACTTC
TRBV24-1	TRBJ1-2	.	.	CATSDTGNGYTF	TGTGCCACCAGTGATACAGGGAATGGCTACACCTTC
TRBV10-3	TRBJ1-1	.	TRBD1	CAISDSPDRATEAFF	TGTGCCATCAGTGATTCCCCGGACAGGGCTACTGAAGCTTTCTTT
TRBV3-1/TRBV3-2	TRBJ2-7	.	TRBD1	CASSQGQGPYEQYF	TGTGCCAGCAGCCAGGGACAGGGGCCCTACGAGCAGTACTTC
TRBV10-3	TRBJ2-3	.	.	CATRTGNQADTQYF	TGTGCCACCAGGACGGGGAACCAGGCAGATACGCAGTATTTT
TRBV30	TRBJ1-1	few	.	CASQGTEGTEAFF	TGTGCCTCCCAGGGCACGGAAGGTACTGAAGCTTTCTTT
TRBV7-9	TRBJ1-2	.	.	CASSLAGASYGYTF	TGTGCCAGCAGCTTAGCTGGAGCTTCGTATGGCTACACCTTC
TRBV28	TRBJ1-1	once	.	CASTGQMNTEAFF	TGTGCCAGCACTGGACAGATGAACACTGAAGCTTTCTTT
TRBV7-9	TRBJ1-4	few	.	CASSLSVEEGGYEKLFF	TGTGCCAGCAGCTTAAGTGTGGAAGAGGGAGGTTACGAAAAACTGTTTTTT
TRBV6-5	TRBJ1-1	.	.	CASSRRRQYTEAFF	TGTGCCAGCAGTCGACGTAGACAGTACACTGAAGCTTTCTTT
TRBV7-9	TRBJ1-6	.	.	CASSLSASRDSRSLHF	TGTGCCAGCAGTCTCTCAGCTTCCCGGGACTCCCGGTCCCTCCACTTT
TRBV19	TRBJ1-1	.	.	CASSIDSFVRGTEAFF	TGTGCCAGTAGTATAGATTCTTTTGTACGAGGCACTGAAGCTTTCTTT
TRBV20-1	TRBJ2-7	once	.	CSADSRYEQYF	TGCAGTGCCGATTCTAGGTACGAGCAGTACTTC
TRBV3-1/TRBV3-2	TRBJ2-7	.	TRBD2	CASSQSATSGSRYEQYF	TGTGCCAGCAGCCAAAGCGCGACTAGCGGGAGTAGATACGAGCAGTACTTC
TRBV4-2	TRBJ2-3	once	TRBD2	CASSQETGGLSTDTQYF	TGTGCCAGCAGCCAAGAGACGGGGGGGCTTAGCACAGATACGCAGTATTTT
TRBV29-1	TRBJ1-4	.	.	CSVDSGNEKLFF	TGCAGCGTTGATTCAGGGAATGAAAAACTGTTTTTT
TRBV6-2/TRBV6-3	TRBJ2-6	.	.	CASSYLLGSGANVLTF	TGTGCCAGCAGTTACCTACTAGGCTCTGGGGCCAACGTCCTGACTTTC
TRBV7-8	TRBJ1-6	few	.	CASSLGSGSPLHF	TGTGCCAGCAGCTTAGGAAGCGGATCACCCCTCCACTTT
TRBV6-5	TRBJ1-3	.	.	CASGLEDTIYF	TGTGCCAGCGGATTAGAGGACACCATATATTTT
TRBV30	TRBJ2-7	.	.	CAWSLLGAKQYF	TGTGCCTGGAGTCTCTTGGGCGCGAAGCAGTACTTC
TRBV5-1	TRBJ1-2	.	TRBD1	CASRGQAYGYTF	TGCGCCAGCAGGGGACAGGCCTATGGCTACACCTTC
TRBV18	TRBJ2-7	once	.	CASSPPARGYEQYF	TGTGCCAGCTCACCACCAGCCAGGGGTTACGAGCAGTACTTC
TRBV30	TRBJ1-3	.	.	CAWDQQISGNTIYF	TGTGCCTGGGACCAACAGATCTCTGGAAACACCATATATTTT
TRBV13	TRBJ1-1	.	TRBD1	CASSPGARGTEAFF	TGTGCCAGCAGCCCGGGCGCCAGGGGGACTGAAGCTTTCTTT
TRBV18	TRBJ1-3	.	.	CASSPRSGNTIYF	TGTGCCAGCTCACCCCGCTCTGGAAACACCATATATTTT
TRBV28	TRBJ1-2	few	.	CASRSQLRNGYTF	TGTGCCAGCAGGTCACAGTTAAGGAATGGCTACACCTTC
TRBV6-6	TRBJ1-2	.	TRBD1	CASTPRDRSYGYTF	TGTGCCAGCACTCCTAGGGACAGATCCTATGGCTACACCTTC
TRBV14	TRBJ2-1	.	TRBD2	CASSQQTSGMNEQFF	TGTGCCAGCAGCCAACAGACTAGCGGGATGAATGAGCAGTTCTTC
TRBV28	TRBJ2-1	.	TRBD2	CASKGGVTYNEQFF	TGTGCCAGCAAGGGAGGGGTAACCTACAATGAGCAGTTCTTC
TRBV30	TRBJ2-2	.	.	CAWNTLNTGELFF	TGTGCCTGGAACACCTTGAACACCGGGGAGCTGTTTTTT
TRBV4-3	TRBJ2-1	.	.	CASSQDAGDYYNEQFF	TGCGCCAGCAGCCAAGACGCGGGCGATTACTACAATGAGCAGTTCTTC
TRBV3-1/TRBV3-2	TRBJ1-5	.	.	CASSQVPAGAGQPQHF	TGTGCCAGCAGCCAAGTCCCGGCGGGGGCCGGTCAGCCCCAGCATTTT